This T cell receptor (beta chain) was retrieved from a study of T cell changes during pregnancy in multiple sclerosis. This CDR3 spans 17 amino acids. V dropped 5 bases and J dropped 9 bases, with 23 bases sitting between them. CDR1 SGHAT and CDR2 FQNNGV come from the germline V gene. Clones were sequenced by immunoSEQ multiplex PCR, and TCRdb holds only the in-frame ones, with some missing. The data show approximately 66,000 clones, 75% to 95% seen once. The sequencing used CD8+ T cells from peripheral blood mononuclear cells, collected before pregnancy. This chain uses TRBV11-2 with TRBJ1-6; the D gene is possibly TRBD1 (6 bases). The TCR comes from a female donor with multiple sclerosis, enrolled in a pregnancy study. CDR3 DNA sequence: TGTGCCAGCAGCGCCTGGGACAAGAACGGGATGCCTTCACCCCTCCACTTT. Protein: CASSAWDKNGMPSPLHF.